These 11 T cell receptor beta chains were all obtained from the same sample, sequenced in a study of blood T cell repertoires in COVID-19. Assay used: immunoSEQ multiplex PCR; TCRdb lists only in-frame clones, some missing. The sample lists fewer than 250,000 clones, roughly 88% occurring once. The material sequenced was PBMCs or T cells enriched from blood (not recorded which). These receptors all come from a woman between 50 and 59 years old who had recovered from COVID-19.

The chain recombines TRBV2 with TRBJ2-1; TRBD2 matches 16 bases. Germline V gene sequence: CDR1 SNHLY, CDR2 FYNNEI. The CDR3 totals 15 residues. V shed 7 bases, J shed 8 bases, and the junction held 5 bases outside the gene matches. The CDR3 bases are TGTGCCAGCACTCCGGGACTAGCGGGAGGGGATGAGCAGTTCTTC. The encoded protein is CASTPGLAGGDEQFF.

This clone was detected only once. This sequence joins TRBV27 and TRBJ2-1, with TRBD2 identical over 7 bases. Unmatched junction bases numbered 10, after V lost 2 bases and J lost 9 bases. Germline lookup yields CDR1 MNHEY and CDR2 SMNVEV (reference sequence). This CDR3 region has 15 residues. In DNA form, the CDR3 reads TGTGCCAGCAGTTTACGGGCGGGAGTCCCGGGTGAGCAGTTCTTC. Translation gives CASSLRAGVPGEQFF.

V usage is TRBV7-6 and J usage is TRBJ2-7; 11 positions agree with TRBD2. V dropped 5 bases and J dropped 5; count of bases not matched to a gene: 8. CDR1 and CDR2 from the germline V gene are SGHVS and FNYEAQ. This CDR3 has 15 amino acids. CDR3 residues: CASSPQTSGNHEQYF. The CDR3 bases are TGTGCCAGCAGCCCCCAGACTAGCGGGAACCACGAGCAGTACTTC.

CDR3 DNA sequence: TGTGCCACCAGTGATTCGGGACTGGGGGGTGACACGCAGTATTTT. This codes for CATSDSGLGGDTQYF. The J gene is TRBJ2-3, the V gene TRBV24-1; the D gene is possibly TRBD2 (6 bases). The ends were cut back, 2 bases at V and 9 bases at J, with 17 bases in the middle. The germline V gene has CDR1 KGHDR and CDR2 SFDVKD. CDR3 length: 15 amino acids.

This clone was seen only once. The gene calls are TRBV11-3 and TRBJ2-1; 10 bases align to TRBD2. V shed 5 bases and J 2 bases; nucleotides not matched to a gene: 15. From germline, CDR1 is SGHNT and CDR2 YENEEA. CDR3 size: 19 residues. The CDR3 nucleotides are TGTGCCAGCAGCCCCCGAGGGCTAGCGGGAGCATCCCCCTACAATGAGCAGTTCTTC. It is translated as CASSPRGLAGASPYNEQFF.

This chain joins TRBV28 and TRBJ1-2; TRBD1 is a possible D gene (6 bases). This CDR3 has 14 residues. The V end lost 6 bases, the J end lost 4 bases, and 15 bases lay between the germline ends. Germline assignment: CDR1 MDHEN and CDR2 SYDVKM. The DNA for the CDR3 is TGTGCCAGCAGAGAAACAGGGAACGTCTATGGCTACACCTTC. Protein product: CASRETGNVYGYTF.

This sequence joins TRBV5-1 and TRBJ1-1; TRBD1 matches 10 bases. CDR3 length: 14 residues. Germline trimming cut 2 bases from V and 3 bases from J; bases unmatched to any gene: 1. Looked up from germline, CDR1 is SGHRS and CDR2 is YFSETQ. CDR3 region: CASSFDRGHTEAFF. CDR3 bases: TGCGCCAGCAGCTTCGACAGGGGGCACACTGAAGCTTTCTTT.

This chain uses TRBV6-2 or TRBV6-3 with TRBJ2-7, with a possible D match to TRBD2 (5 bases). Germline V gene lookup returns CDR1 MNHEY and CDR2 SVGEGT. The CDR3 extends over 15 amino acids. V was shortened by 0 bases and J by 2 bases, with 11 bases between the two germline ends. In nucleotides, the CDR3 is TGTGCCAGCAGTTACTCACTTGGGAGTACCTACGAGCAGTACTTC. Its translation is CASSYSLGSTYEQYF.

J is TRBJ2-3 and V is TRBV4-2; 7 bases fit TRBD1. Germline CDR1 reads LGHNA; CDR2 reads YNFKEQ. This CDR3 is 16 amino acids long. J gave up 3 bases and V 4 bases, and 10 bases lay outside the gene matches. This chain's CDR3 is CASSPLSPGQTDTQYF. In nucleotides, the CDR3 is TGTGCCAGCAGCCCCCTCTCCCCGGGACAGACAGATACGCAGTATTTT.

The chain carries TRBV7-2 and TRBJ1-4; 7 bases match TRBD1. V lost 2 bases to trimming and J lost 0 bases; unmatched junction nucleotides: 0. The germline V gene has CDR1 SGHTA and CDR2 FQGNSA. The CDR3 is 15 amino acids. CDR3 coding DNA: TGTGCCAGCAGCTTACAGGGGGCAACTAATGAAAAACTGTTTTTT. Amino acids: CASSLQGATNEKLFF.

This clone appeared once. V is TRBV28 and J is TRBJ1-5; the match to TRBD1 covers 8 bases. Germline lookup yields CDR1 MDHEN and CDR2 SYDVKM. V lost 1 base to trimming and J lost 4 bases; unmatched junction nucleotides: 3. This CDR3 contains 15 residues. The CDR3 region has the DNA TGTGCCAGCAGTTTATCGAACAGGGGGAATCAGCCCCAGCATTTT. Protein product: CASSLSNRGNQPQHF.